This T cell receptor (beta chain) was sequenced during a study of shared T cell receptors in the human thymus. The CDR3 has 18 amino acids. CDR1 and CDR2 from the germline V gene are SGHTA and FQGNSA. Trimming cost V 3 bases and J 5 bases; bases outside gene matches: 15. Repertoires were generated with immunoSEQ multiplex PCR, while TCRdb's copy carries only in-frame clones and drops some. The sample contains approximately 490,000 clones, more than 75% of which appear only once. The same sample was also studied in work on human thymus T cells. That work states: Healthy Finnish infants having corrective surgery for congenital heart defects served as donors. Thymic material originated from resections removed in the course of corrective heart surgery. Thymic and blood repertoires seemed to show skewed V and J gene use.

What was sequenced was thymocytes. The receptor's source is a boy less than two years old with a congenital heart defect. This chain connects TRBV7-2 to TRBJ2-7, with 11 nucleotides matching TRBD2. CDR3 in DNA: TGTGCCAGCAGCTTTTGGACTAGCGGGTCTCCCGGAGGGGACGAGCAGTACTTC. It yields the protein CASSFWTSGSPGGDEQYF.